The T cell receptor (beta chain) under discussion was sequenced for a study of T cell repertoires in cytomegalovirus infection. For the study at large: From public TCR beta signatures came an indication of both CMV infection and matching HLA type.

Germline CDR1 is DFQATT and CDR2 is SNEGSKA (reference sequence). This CDR3 comprises 15 residues. Trimming pared 4 bases from V and 3 bases from J, leaving 19 bases between. Whole-study findings and limits: The response measured ex vivo was dominated by TCR beta clonotypes (HLA-C-restricted and CMV-specific). Using cumulative public TCR beta family frequency, the authors identified those who carried CMV together with the relevant HLA.

This clonotype has only a few counts. Its antigen remains unknown. Using its own MiXCR run on the reads, TCRdb lists one record per CDR3 protein. The repertoire holds about 230,000 distinct CDR3 sequences, with approximately 24% as singletons. The chain links TRBV20-1 to TRBJ2-7; D perhaps matches TRBD1 (7 bases). Sequencing input: CD8+ T cells from PBMCs. This sequence was found in a human donor in good health (CMV status not recorded). Some clones in this sample may be carry-over from other donors' samples. DNA for the CDR3: TGCAGTGCTATCCGCGACAGGGACTCAAGCTACGAGCAGTACTTC. Its protein product is CSAIRDRDSSYEQYF.